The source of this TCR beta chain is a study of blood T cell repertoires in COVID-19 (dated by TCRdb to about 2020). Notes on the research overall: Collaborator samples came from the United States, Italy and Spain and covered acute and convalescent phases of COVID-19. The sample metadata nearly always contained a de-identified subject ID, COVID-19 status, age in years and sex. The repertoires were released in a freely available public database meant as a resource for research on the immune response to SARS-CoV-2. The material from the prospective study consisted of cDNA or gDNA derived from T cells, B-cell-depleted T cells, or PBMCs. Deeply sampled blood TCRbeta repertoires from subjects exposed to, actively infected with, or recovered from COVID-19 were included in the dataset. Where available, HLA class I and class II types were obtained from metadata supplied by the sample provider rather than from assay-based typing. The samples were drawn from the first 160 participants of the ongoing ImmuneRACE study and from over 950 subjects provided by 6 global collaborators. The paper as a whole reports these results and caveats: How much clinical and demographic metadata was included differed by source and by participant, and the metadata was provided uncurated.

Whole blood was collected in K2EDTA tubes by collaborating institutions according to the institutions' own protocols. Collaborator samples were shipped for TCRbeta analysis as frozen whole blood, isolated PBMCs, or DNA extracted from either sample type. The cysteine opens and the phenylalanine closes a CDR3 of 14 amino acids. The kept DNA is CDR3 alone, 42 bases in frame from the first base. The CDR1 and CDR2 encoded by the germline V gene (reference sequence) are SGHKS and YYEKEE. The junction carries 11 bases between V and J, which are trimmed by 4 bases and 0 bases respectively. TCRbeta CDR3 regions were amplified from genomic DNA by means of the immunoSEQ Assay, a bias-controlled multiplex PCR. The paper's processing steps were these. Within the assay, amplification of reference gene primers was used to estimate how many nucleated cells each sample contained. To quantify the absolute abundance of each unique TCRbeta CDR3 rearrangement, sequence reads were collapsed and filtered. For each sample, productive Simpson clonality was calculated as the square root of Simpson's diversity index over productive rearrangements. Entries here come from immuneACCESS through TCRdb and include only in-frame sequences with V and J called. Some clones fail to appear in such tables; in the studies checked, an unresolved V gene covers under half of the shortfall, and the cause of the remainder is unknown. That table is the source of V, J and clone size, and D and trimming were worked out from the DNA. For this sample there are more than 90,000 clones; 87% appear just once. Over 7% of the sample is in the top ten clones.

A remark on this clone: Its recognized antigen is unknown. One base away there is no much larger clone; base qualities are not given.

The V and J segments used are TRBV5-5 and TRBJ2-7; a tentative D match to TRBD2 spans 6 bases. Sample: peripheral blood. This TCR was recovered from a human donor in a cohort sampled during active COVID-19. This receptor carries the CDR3 CASSRGTDSYEQYF. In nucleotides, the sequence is TGTGCCAGCAGCCGGGGGACGGACTCCTACGAGCAGTACTTC.